This is a list of T cell receptor beta chains from one sample in a study of cytomegalovirus exposure and HLA in healthy donors. TCRdb's table, derived via immunoSEQ multiplex PCR, lists solely in-frame clones and lacks some. The sample lists 100,000 or so clones, 70% to 85% occurring once. Sequencing was performed on PBMCs. These receptor sequences come from a woman in her late teens or twenties in good health and CMV-seronegative. The CDR3 runs from the conserved cysteine through the conserved F or W. The D gene is left open where the match is weak. Clone size is stated in some rows and not others, as once, few, many or a class when expanded.

D	J	size	V	DNA	CDR3
TRBD2	TRBJ2-3	few	TRBV10-2	TGCGCCAGCAGTGAGGGAGCGGGGGGCCTGGCAGATACGCAGTATTTT	CASSEGAGGLADTQYF
-	TRBJ2-1	-	TRBV9	TGTGCCAGCAGCCCGGCGACTAGTTCCTACAATGAGCAGTTCTTC	CASSPATSSYNEQFF
-	TRBJ2-7	-	TRBV4-1	TGCGCCAGCAGCCAAGATCCCAGGGTCACTACTTACGAGCAGTACTTC	CASSQDPRVTTYEQYF
-	TRBJ1-1	few	TRBV5-5	TGTGCCAGCACTGAGGGCTCTAAAAACACTGAAGCTTTCTTT	CASTEGSKNTEAFF
TRBD1	TRBJ1-2	-	TRBV16	TGTGCCAGCAGCGCATTGCCGGGGACAGGGTATGGCTACACCTTC	CASSALPGTGYGYTF
TRBD2	TRBJ2-1	once	TRBV28	TGTGCCAGCACTCCAGGGACTAGCGGCCACAATGAGCAGTTCTTC	CASTPGTSGHNEQFF
TRBD1	TRBJ1-4	-	TRBV7-8	TGTGCCAGCAGCTTAGAAGACAGGGTGGGTGAAAAACTGTTTTTT	CASSLEDRVGEKLFF
TRBD2	TRBJ2-7	-	TRBV9	TGTGCCAGCAGCGTAAGTGGGAGCGGGGGGCTCAGCGAGCAGTACTTC	CASSVSGSGGLSEQYF
-	TRBJ1-2	-	TRBV5-1	TGCGCCAGCAGCTTGGCAGGGGACCAGGGCTACACCTTC	CASSLAGDQGYTF
-	TRBJ1-4	-	TRBV6-5	TGTGCCAGCAGTTACTCGCTCGAGGGAACTAATGAAAAACTGTTTTTT	CASSYSLEGTNEKLFF
-	TRBJ2-3	-	TRBV6-1	TGTGCCAGCAGTGAAGCTAGGCGGGGCCCCTCGGATACGCAGTATTTT	CASSEARRGPSDTQYF
-	TRBJ2-7	-	TRBV6-6	TGTGCCAGCAGTTCAATTACAGGGGACTCTCTCTACGAGCAGTACTTC	CASSSITGDSLYEQYF
TRBD2	TRBJ2-7	once	TRBV7-9	TGTGCCAGCAGCAAAAGGGCGGGGGTGGAGCAGTACTTC	CASSKRAGVEQYF
TRBD1	TRBJ2-1	-	TRBV7-3	TGTGCCAGCAGCTTGACAGGGCCCAATGAGCAGTTCTTC	CASSLTGPNEQFF
-	TRBJ1-5	-	TRBV11-2	TGTGCCAGCTCCGTGGGGGGTTATCAGCCCCAGCATTTT	CASSVGGYQPQHF
TRBD2	TRBJ2-1	-	TRBV7-8	TGTGCCAGCAGCTTAAGAGCGGGGGGCTCCTACAATGAGCAGTTCTTC	CASSLRAGGSYNEQFF
-	TRBJ2-1	-	TRBV7-9	TGTGCCAGCAGCTTTTTACAGGCCGCAGCCCTCTCCTACAATGAGCAGTTCTTC	CASSFLQAAALSYNEQFF
TRBD1	TRBJ2-1	once	TRBV6-4	TGTGCCAGCAGTGCAACGGGGACAGGGGGCGATGAGCAGTTCTTC	CASSATGTGGDEQFF
TRBD2	TRBJ2-3	-	TRBV2	TGTGCCAGCACCGCGATTTCTGGGTATACTAGCGGACTCACAGATACGCAGTATTTT	CASTAISGYTSGLTDTQYF
TRBD2	TRBJ2-1	-	TRBV28	TGTGCCAGCAGTTTACGTCAGAGCGGGAGGTCCTACAATGAGCAGTTCTTC	CASSLRQSGRSYNEQFF
-	TRBJ2-7	once	TRBV11-2	TGTGCCAGCAGCTTAAGTAACAGGGCCAGCTCCTACGAGCAGTACTTC	CASSLSNRASSYEQYF
TRBD1	TRBJ2-3	-	TRBV5-1	TGCGCCACTACGAACGGACAGGGGACAGATACGCAGTATTTT	CATTNGQGTDTQYF
TRBD1	TRBJ2-3	-	TRBV7-9	TGTGCCAGCAGCCTTCTAAGGACAGGAGGCACAGATACGCAGTATTTT	CASSLLRTGGTDTQYF
-	TRBJ2-2	-	TRBV6-5	TGTGCCAGCAGTTATCTCCGGGACACCGGGGAGCTGTTTTTT	CASSYLRDTGELFF
-	TRBJ2-6	-	TRBV30	TGTGCCTGGAGCGGGGGACCTCTTGGGGCCAACGTCCTGACTTTC	CAWSGGPLGANVLTF
TRBD1	TRBJ2-4	-	TRBV29-1	TGCAGCGTGGGCGCGGGACAGGGGTTTGGCATTCAGTACTTC	CSVGAGQGFGIQYF
-	TRBJ2-3	-	TRBV30	TGTGCCTGGACCAGGGGCACAGATACGCAGTATTTT	CAWTRGTDTQYF
-	TRBJ2-7	-	TRBV5-4	TGTGCCAGCAGCCCCGACTTAGACGAGCAGTACTTC	CASSPDLDEQYF
TRBD1	TRBJ2-3	-	TRBV29-1	TGCAACGTTCGAGATAGCGCACAGGGGGCAGATACGCAGTATTTT	CNVRDSAQGADTQYF
TRBD1	TRBJ1-4	-	TRBV9	TGTGCCAGCAGCGCCAGGGGGCGGACTAATGAAAAACTGTTTTTT	CASSARGRTNEKLFF
-	TRBJ2-5	-	TRBV7-2	TGTGCCAGCAGCTTATCCCCAGTACAAGAGACCCAGTACTTC	CASSLSPVQETQYF
TRBD2	TRBJ2-1	-	TRBV6-4	TGTGCCAGCAGCCCTAGCGGCTCCTACAATGAGCAGTTCTTC	CASSPSGSYNEQFF
-	TRBJ1-6	-	TRBV6-6	TGTGCCAGCAGGCTGGGGGGGTTCAATTCACCCCTCCACTTT	CASRLGGFNSPLHF
TRBD1	TRBJ1-2	-	TRBV13	TGTGCCAGCAGCTGGGGGACAGGGTCTAACTATGGCTACACCTTC	CASSWGTGSNYGYTF
-	TRBJ1-3	-	TRBV18	TGTGCCAGGTACTTAGCGGGGGGCACTCGAAACACCATATATTTT	CARYLAGGTRNTIYF
-	TRBJ2-3	-	TRBV27	TGTGCCAGCAGTTTATTTTGGGGCTCAGATACGCAGTATTTT	CASSLFWGSDTQYF
TRBD1	TRBJ1-2	-	TRBV9	TGTGCCAGCAGCGTAGCTGGGACAGGGAACTATGGCTACACCTTC	CASSVAGTGNYGYTF
TRBD1	TRBJ2-7	once	TRBV5-1	TGCGCCAGCAGCCCAGGGGGCGCGGGGGAGCAGTACTTC	CASSPGGAGEQYF
TRBD1	TRBJ2-1	-	TRBV7-8	TGTGCCAGCAGCTTAGTTCCCGGGACAGGGGACAATGAGCAGTTCTTC	CASSLVPGTGDNEQFF
-	TRBJ2-7	-	TRBV4-3	TGCGCCAGCAGCCAAGCTACTAGTAAGGCCTACGGGCAGTACTTC	CASSQATSKAYGQYF
-	TRBJ1-5	few	TRBV12-5	TGTGCTAGTGGTTTCCCCTATCGCCTCCGGGGGGTGTGGAGCAATCAGCCCCAGCATTTT	CASGFPYRLRGVWSNQPQHF
TRBD1	TRBJ2-1	-	TRBV4-1	TGCGCCAGCAGCCTCGCGCTAGGAGAAAAGGGGGCTTCCTACAATGAGCAGTTCTTC	CASSLALGEKGASYNEQFF